The rows below give T cell receptor beta chains drawn from one sample of a study of blood T cell repertoires in COVID-19. Data came from immunoSEQ multiplex PCR; TCRdb stores just in-frame clones and leaves some out. The sample has some 150,000 clones; 75% to 85% are singletons. The sample taken for sequencing was peripheral blood. The receptors originated from a man aged 60 to 75 with acute or convalescent COVID-19. The CDR3 runs from the conserved cysteine through the conserved F or W. A D gene is named only where the DNA matches it firmly. The listing skips clone size in some rows; elsewhere it reads once, few, many or a size class.

clone size: NA
J gene: TRBJ1-6
V gene: TRBV3-1/TRBV3-2
D gene: NA
CDR3 DNA: TGTGCCAGCAGCCAAGATATTTGGATTTCGGCTAGTTCACCCCTCCACTTT
CDR3 protein: CASSQDIWISASSPLHF

clone size: NA
J gene: TRBJ2-7
V gene: TRBV7-9
D gene: TRBD1
CDR3 DNA: TGTGCCTCCCGGGACAGACTCTCCTACGAGCAGTACTTC
CDR3 protein: CASRDRLSYEQYF

clone size: NA
J gene: TRBJ2-7
V gene: TRBV6-5
D gene: NA
CDR3 DNA: TGTGCCAGCAGGACAGTTTACGAGCAGTACTTC
CDR3 protein: CASRTVYEQYF

clone size: once
J gene: TRBJ2-3
V gene: TRBV7-3
D gene: NA
CDR3 DNA: TGTGCCAGCAGCTTCGGGACTGTCCTGGATACGCAGTATTTT
CDR3 protein: CASSFGTVLDTQYF

clone size: NA
J gene: TRBJ2-7
V gene: TRBV12-3/TRBV12-4
D gene: TRBD2
CDR3 DNA: TGTGCCAGCAGAGTAGCGGGAGGGTACGAGCAGTACTTC
CDR3 protein: CASRVAGGYEQYF

clone size: NA
J gene: TRBJ1-5
V gene: TRBV28
D gene: TRBD1
CDR3 DNA: TGTGCCAGCAGTAATTCCGGGACAGGTCTTAATCAGCCCCAGCATTTT
CDR3 protein: CASSNSGTGLNQPQHF

clone size: NA
J gene: TRBJ2-1
V gene: TRBV23-1
D gene: NA
CDR3 DNA: TGCGCCAGACGAAAAGCGGCCAGAGACAATGAGCAGTTCTTC
CDR3 protein: CARRKAARDNEQFF

clone size: NA
J gene: TRBJ1-3
V gene: TRBV11-2
D gene: NA
CDR3 DNA: TGTGCCAGCAGCGTCCAGGGCTCCGGCTCTGGAAACACCATATATTTT
CDR3 protein: CASSVQGSGSGNTIYF

clone size: once
J gene: TRBJ2-7
V gene: TRBV15
D gene: NA
CDR3 DNA: TGTGCCACCAGCATCAATCTAGTCTACGAGCAGTACTTC
CDR3 protein: CATSINLVYEQYF

clone size: NA
J gene: TRBJ2-7
V gene: TRBV30
D gene: NA
CDR3 DNA: TGTGCCTGGACCTTCGGGGACTCCTACGAGCAGTACTTC
CDR3 protein: CAWTFGDSYEQYF

clone size: NA
J gene: TRBJ1-3
V gene: TRBV6-6
D gene: NA
CDR3 DNA: TGTGCCAGCAGTCTCCGGGTCCCCTCTGGAAACACCATATATTTT
CDR3 protein: CASSLRVPSGNTIYF

clone size: NA
J gene: TRBJ1-3
V gene: TRBV21-1
D gene: NA
CDR3 DNA: TGTGCCAGCAGCAGGGACAGGGGGCCACATTCCTCTGGAAACACCATATATTTT
CDR3 protein: CASSRDRGPHSSGNTIYF

clone size: NA
J gene: TRBJ2-1
V gene: TRBV4-3
D gene: TRBD2
CDR3 DNA: TGCGCCAGCAGCCAAGGGACTAGCGGGCCAAAGGAGAAGTTCTTC
CDR3 protein: CASSQGTSGPKEKFF

clone size: NA
J gene: TRBJ1-1
V gene: TRBV12-5
D gene: TRBD1
CDR3 DNA: TGTGCTAGTGGTTTGGGCCTGGACAGGGCGAACACTGAAGCTTTCTTT
CDR3 protein: CASGLGLDRANTEAFF

clone size: NA
J gene: TRBJ2-7
V gene: TRBV29-1
D gene: NA
CDR3 DNA: TGCAGCGTTGACGGGGAGGCCTACGAGCAGTACTTC
CDR3 protein: CSVDGEAYEQYF

clone size: NA
J gene: TRBJ2-2
V gene: TRBV7-3
D gene: TRBD2
CDR3 DNA: TGTGCCAGCAGCTTTCGCGGGGGGGACACCGGGGAGCTGTTTTTT
CDR3 protein: CASSFRGGDTGELFF

clone size: NA
J gene: TRBJ2-7
V gene: TRBV19
D gene: NA
CDR3 DNA: TGTGCCAGTAGGCGACAGGAAAGCTCCTACGAGCAGTACTTC
CDR3 protein: CASRRQESSYEQYF